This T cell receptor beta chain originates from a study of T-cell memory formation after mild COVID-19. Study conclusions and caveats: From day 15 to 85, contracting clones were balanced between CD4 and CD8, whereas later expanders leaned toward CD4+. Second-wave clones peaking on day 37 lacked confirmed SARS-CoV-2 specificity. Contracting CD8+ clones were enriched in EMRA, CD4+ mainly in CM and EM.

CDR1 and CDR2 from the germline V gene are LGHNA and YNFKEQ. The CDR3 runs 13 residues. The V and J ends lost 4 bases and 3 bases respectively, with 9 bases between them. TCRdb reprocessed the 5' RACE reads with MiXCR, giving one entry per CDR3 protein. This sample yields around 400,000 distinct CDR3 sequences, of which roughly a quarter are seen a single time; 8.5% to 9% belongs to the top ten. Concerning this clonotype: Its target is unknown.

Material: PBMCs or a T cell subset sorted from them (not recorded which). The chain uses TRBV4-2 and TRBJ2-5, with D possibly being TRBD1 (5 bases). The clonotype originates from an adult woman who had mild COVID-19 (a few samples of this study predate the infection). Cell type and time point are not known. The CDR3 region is CASSPTVEETQYF. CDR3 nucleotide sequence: TGTGCCAGCAGCCCGACAGTGGAAGAGACCCAGTACTTC.